The 5 T cell receptor beta chains presented below share a single source sample, sequenced in a study of T cells in women clearing cervical HPV infection. Some clones are missing from TCRdb's copy, which holds only in-frame ones; the method was immunoSEQ multiplex PCR. The sample holds about 30,000 clones. Material for sequencing was blood buffy coat. Receptor source: a woman aged 18-70 years with a cervical HPV16 infection that either progressed to CIN3+ or cleared (not recorded which).

Turning to this clone: With the read ending 3 residues before the CDR3 end, the germline J gene is used to fill in that end. This sequence joins TRBV28 and TRBJ2-1; 11 bases are a match to TRBD2. V shed 7 bases, J shed 0 bases, and the junction held 5 bases outside the gene matches. Germline V gene lookup returns CDR1 MDHEN and CDR2 SYDVKM. This CDR3 is built from 16 residues. The sequenced part of the CDR3 DNA is TGTGCCAGCACCCTCACTAGCGGGGGCTCCTACAATGAG. Translating gives CASTLTSGGSYNE. The complete CDR3 reads CASTLTSGGSYNEQFF.

Concerning this clone itself: Read coverage stops 3 residues before the CDR3 terminus; the germline J gene supplies the remainder. The chain links TRBV19 to TRBJ1-2; 9 nucleotides align to TRBD1. V gave up 6 bases and J gave up 5 bases; unmatched junction bases: 4. The germline gives CDR1 LNHDA, CDR2 SQIVND (reference sequence). The CDR3 is made up of 13 amino acids. CDR3 DNA, as far as it was read: TGTGCCAGTAGCGACAGGGGGAGATATGGC. Protein sequence: CASSDRGRYG. The entire CDR3 protein is CASSDRGRYGYTF. The whole variable domain, remainder taken from reference TRBV19 and TRBJ1-2, is DGGITQSPKYLFRKEGQNVTLSCEQNLNHDAMYWYRQDPGQGLRLIYYSQIVNDFQKGDIAEGYSVSREKKESFPLTVTSAQKNPTAFYLCASSDRGRYGYTFGSGTRLTVV.

As to this clone: The read is 3 residues too short to cover the CDR3 end, so that end is filled in from the germline J gene. The J gene is TRBJ2-7, the V gene TRBV7-2; 7 bases line up with TRBD2. This CDR3 is built from 13 residues. The germline CDR1 and CDR2 sequences are SGHTA and FQGNSA. The junction had 1 base not matched to a gene; V was cut back by 2 bases and J by 3 bases. CDR3 DNA (partial): TGTGCCAGCAGCTTAAGCGGGAACTACGAG. Protein product: CASSLSGNYE. The whole CDR3 reads CASSLSGNYEQYF.

A note on this clone: The read ends 3 residues early relative to the CDR3; the germline J gene fills the gap. This chain connects TRBV6-2 or TRBV6-3 to TRBJ1-2, with no clear D. CDR3 length: 12 residues. Germline V lookup: CDR1 MNHEY, CDR2 SVGEGT. The V end lost 7 bases, the J end lost 0 bases, and 6 bases lay between the germline ends. CDR3 DNA (partial): TGTGCCAGCAACCGGGCTAACTATGGC. Protein product: CASNRANYG. The full CDR3 protein is CASNRANYGYTF.

The sequenced CDR3 bases are TGTGCCAGCAGCTCCGACTGGGATACG. As protein: CASSSDWDT. The entire CDR3 protein is CASSSDWDTQYF. V gene TRBV5-4 combines with J gene TRBJ2-3, with D unclear. The CDR3 is cut off 3 residues early in the read; its end comes from the germline J gene. The CDR3 consists of 12 residues. CDR1 is SGHNT and CDR2 is YYREEE in the germline V gene (reference sequence). V was trimmed by 3 bases and J by 6 bases, leaving 8 bases between them.